What follows describes a single T cell receptor beta chain. The data belong to a study of blood T cell repertoires in COVID-19. About the study: The United States, Italy and Spain supplied acute and convalescent COVID-19 samples. The cDNA or gDNA used as material had been derived from T cells, B-cell-depleted T cells, or PBMCs.

Authors' data handling: Estimation of nucleated cell counts was performed using reference gene primer amplification. Measured with immunoSEQ multiplex PCR; TCRdb has only the in-frame clones, and not every one. V and J calls and clone size are those listed in that table; D and trimming were worked out from the DNA. Altogether about 240,000 clones are present, 70% to 85% being singletons, with the ten largest covering approximately 9.6%. The germline gives CDR1 KGHDR, CDR2 SFDVKD. The V end was cut by 8 bases, the J end by 1 base, with 10 bases between. The length of the CDR3 is 13 residues. This chain uses TRBV24-1 with TRBJ2-5, with a weak D call TRBD1 (5 bases). The origin of this receptor is an elderly woman with acute or convalescent COVID-19. The sequenced material came from peripheral blood. Here the CDR3 reads CATKSGSQETQYF. The CDR3 DNA reads as TGTGCCACCAAATCAGGGTCCCAAGAGACCCAGTACTTC.